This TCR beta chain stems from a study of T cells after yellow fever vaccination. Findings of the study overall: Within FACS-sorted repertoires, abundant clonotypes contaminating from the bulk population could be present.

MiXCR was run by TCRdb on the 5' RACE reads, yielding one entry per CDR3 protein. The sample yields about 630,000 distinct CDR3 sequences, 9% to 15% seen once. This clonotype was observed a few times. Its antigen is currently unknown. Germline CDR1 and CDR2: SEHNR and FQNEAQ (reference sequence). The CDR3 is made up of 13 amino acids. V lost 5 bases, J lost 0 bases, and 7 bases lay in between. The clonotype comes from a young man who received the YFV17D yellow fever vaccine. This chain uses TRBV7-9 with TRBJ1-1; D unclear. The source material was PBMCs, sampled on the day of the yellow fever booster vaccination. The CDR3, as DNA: TGTGCCAGCAGCACAGCTCTGAACACTGAAGCTTTCTTT. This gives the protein CASSTALNTEAFF.